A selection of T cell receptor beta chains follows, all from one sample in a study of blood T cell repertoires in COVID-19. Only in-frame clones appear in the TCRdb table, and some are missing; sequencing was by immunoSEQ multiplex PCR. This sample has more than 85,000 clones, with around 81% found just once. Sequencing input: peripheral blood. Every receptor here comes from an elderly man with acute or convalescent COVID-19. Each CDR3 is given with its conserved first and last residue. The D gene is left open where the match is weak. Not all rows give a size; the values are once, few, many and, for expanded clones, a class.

CASIRDTLSGNTIYF TGTGCCAGCATCCGGGACACCCTCTCTGGAAACACCATATATTTT . . TRBJ1-3 TRBV6-5
CASSWTSESYEQYF TGTGCCAGCAGTTGGACTAGCGAATCCTACGAGCAGTACTTC once TRBD2 TRBJ2-7 TRBV27
CASSLELASGRGKQYF TGCGCCAGCAGCTTGGAACTGGCTAGCGGGAGAGGGAAGCAGTACTTC . TRBD2 TRBJ2-7 TRBV5-1
CASSFRRGGLNTEAFF TGTGCCAGCAGTTTCCGTAGAGGGGGTCTGAACACTGAAGCTTTCTTT . . TRBJ1-1 TRBV6-2/TRBV6-3
CASSPTSGAYEQYF TGTGCCAGCTCACCGACTAGCGGCGCCTACGAGCAGTACTTC . TRBD2 TRBJ2-7 TRBV18
CASREDRRNSPLHF TGTGCCAGCAGGGAGGACAGGAGGAATTCACCCCTCCACTTT few TRBD1 TRBJ1-6 TRBV3-1/TRBV3-2
CASSQDRNTVFTDTQYF TGTGCCAGCAGCCAAGACCGCAATACTGTCTTCACAGATACGCAGTATTTT . . TRBJ2-3 TRBV14
CASSQQRTPGNTIYF TGTGCCAGCAGCCAACAGCGAACTCCAGGAAACACCATATATTTT . . TRBJ1-3 TRBV14
CASSNLYEQYF TGTGCCAGCAGTAATCTCTACGAGCAGTACTTC . . TRBJ2-7 TRBV28
CASSARQGRTGELFF TGTGCCAGCAGCGCCCGACAGGGGCGCACCGGGGAGCTGTTTTTT few TRBD1 TRBJ2-2 TRBV9
CASSEALNEQFF TGTGCCAGCAGTGAAGCACTTAACGAGCAGTTCTTC . . TRBJ2-1 TRBV6-1
CASMVSANSPLHF TGTGCCAGCATGGTGTCAGCGAATTCACCCCTCCACTTT . . TRBJ1-6 TRBV2
CASSSDRIYEQYF TGTGCCAGCAGTTCAGACAGAATTTACGAGCAGTACTTC . . TRBJ2-7 TRBV27
CASSHPRWTGHEQYF TGTGCCAGCAGCCACCCGAGATGGACAGGGCACGAGCAGTACTTC . TRBD1 TRBJ2-7 TRBV3-1/TRBV3-2
CASTSTSGYTYNEQFF TGCGCCAGCACTTCGACTAGCGGTTATACCTACAATGAGCAGTTCTTC . TRBD2 TRBJ2-1 TRBV5-1
CASSLAHTDGYTF TGTGCCAGCAGCTTGGCCCATACAGATGGCTACACCTTC . . TRBJ1-2 TRBV5-4
CASSSTQGVFSPLHF TGTGCCAGCAGCTCAACACAGGGTGTCTTTTCACCCCTCCACTTT . . TRBJ1-6 TRBV13
CASRSLGGVKTQYF TGTGCCAGCAGGTCCTTAGGGGGGGTAAAGACCCAGTACTTC . . TRBJ2-5 TRBV2
CASSELGQHSGANVLTF TGTGCCAGCAGTGAATTGGGACAGCACTCTGGGGCCAACGTCCTGACTTTC . TRBD1 TRBJ2-6 TRBV6-1
CASSPRGLDGYTF TGTGCCAGCTCTCCCCGGGGGTTAGATGGCTACACCTTC . . TRBJ1-2 TRBV18
CASSQDLNSPLHF TGCGCCAGCAGCCAAGACCTAAATTCACCCCTCCACTTT . . TRBJ1-6 TRBV4-1
CASSLAQGGTGELFF TGCGCCAGCAGCTTGGCCCAGGGCGGCACCGGGGAGCTGTTTTTT . . TRBJ2-2 TRBV5-1
CASSAQGGGYNEQFF TGTGCCAGCAGTGCCCAGGGGGGAGGCTACAATGAGCAGTTCTTC . . TRBJ2-1 TRBV6-4
CASSRDSNYGYTF TGTGCCAGCAGCCGGGACAGCAACTATGGCTACACCTTC . TRBD1 TRBJ1-2 TRBV28
CASSLGQGHQPQHF TGTGCCAGCTCACTCGGACAGGGCCATCAGCCCCAGCATTTT few TRBD1 TRBJ1-5 TRBV18
CATSDSGRGSTDTQYF TGTGCCACCAGTGATTCAGGGAGGGGCAGCACAGATACGCAGTATTTT . TRBD2 TRBJ2-3 TRBV24-1
CASSPSRSGIGEKLFF TGTGCCAGCAGCCCGAGTCGGTCAGGGATTGGTGAAAAACTGTTTTTT . . TRBJ1-4 TRBV5-6
CASSLAPGMNTEAFF TGCGCCAGCAGCTTGGCCCCAGGGATGAACACTGAAGCTTTCTTT . . TRBJ1-1 TRBV5-1
CAWSEQGGEPQHF TGTGCCTGGAGTGAACAGGGTGGCGAGCCCCAGCATTTT . . TRBJ1-5 TRBV30
CASSTVRQGYNEQFF TGCGCCAGCAGTACCGTCCGACAGGGCTACAATGAGCAGTTCTTC . TRBD1 TRBJ2-1 TRBV5-1
CASSLRQGAIKIAYEQYF TGTGCCAGCAGCTTGCGGCAGGGGGCGATAAAAATTGCCTACGAGCAGTACTTC . TRBD1 TRBJ2-7 TRBV5-6
CASRLAGERFNEQFF TGCGCCAGCAGGCTAGCGGGAGAGAGGTTTAATGAGCAGTTCTTC . TRBD2 TRBJ2-1 TRBV5-1
CASSPVEGAQGEQYF TGTGCCAGCAGTCCCGTTGAAGGGGCGCAGGGCGAGCAGTACTTC . . TRBJ2-7 TRBV28
CASSFTITGDGYTF TGCGCCAGCAGCTTCACTATTACAGGGGATGGCTACACCTTC . TRBD1 TRBJ1-2 TRBV5-1
CASSFREDQPQHF TGTGCCAGCAGCTTCAGGGAGGATCAGCCCCAGCATTTT . . TRBJ1-5 TRBV5-8
CASSVGSGSSNEQFF TGTGCCAGCAGCGTAGGTAGCGGGAGTTCGAATGAGCAGTTCTTC once TRBD2 TRBJ2-1 TRBV9
CASSERTGVYEQYF TGTGCCAGCAGTGAACGGACAGGAGTCTACGAGCAGTACTTC . TRBD1 TRBJ2-7 TRBV6-1
CASSLRGTEAFF TGTGCCAGCAGTCTTAGGGGAACTGAAGCTTTCTTT . . TRBJ1-1 TRBV3-1/TRBV3-2
CASSLTQGKGEQYF TGTGCCAGCAGCTTAACGCAGGGTAAAGGCGAGCAGTACTTC . . TRBJ2-7 TRBV7-2
CASSPPGSMSNQPQHF TGTGCCAGCTCACCACCGGGCAGTATGAGCAATCAGCCCCAGCATTTT . . TRBJ1-5 TRBV18
CASSGDRGPNQPQHF TGTGCCAGTAGTGGGGACAGGGGCCCCAATCAGCCCCAGCATTTT . TRBD1 TRBJ1-5 TRBV19
CASTKTGGRGELFF TGTGCCAGTACCAAGACAGGGGGAAGGGGGGAGCTGTTTTTT . TRBD1 TRBJ2-2 TRBV19
CASSLGATGVIEAFF TGTGCCAGCAGCTTAGGGGCGACAGGGGTCATTGAAGCTTTCTTT . TRBD1 TRBJ1-1 TRBV11-2